The 9 T cell receptor beta chains presented below share a single source sample, sequenced in a study of cytomegalovirus exposure and HLA in healthy donors. PCR amplification relied on 60 Vbeta primers (plus 13 Jbeta primers). Produced via immunoSEQ multiplex PCR; TCRdb's table is partial and in-frame only. The sample includes over 150,000 clones, around 68% seen only once; the top ten take under 2.5%. The material sequenced was PBMCs. These receptors came from a man aged 30 to 39 in good health and CMV-seronegative.

The V gene is TRBV7-2, the J gene TRBJ2-6; D is perhaps TRBD2 (5 bases). V was shortened by 5 bases and J by 0 bases, with 17 bases between the two germline ends. Germline V gene lookup returns CDR1 SGHTA and CDR2 FQGNSA. The CDR3 contains 18 residues. CDR3 region: CASSPPMRENSGANVLTF. The CDR3 DNA is TGTGCCAGCAGCCCCCCGATGAGGGAAAACTCTGGGGCCAACGTCCTGACTTTC.

This clone was detected ten times or more. The chain uses TRBV4-3 and TRBJ1-1; D uncertain. Trimming took 1 base from V and 6 from J, leaving 12 bases between them. Looked up from germline, CDR1 is LGHNA and CDR2 is YSLEER. The CDR3 has 14 residues. The CDR3 protein is CASSQGPQDSEAFF. The CDR3, as DNA: TGCGCCAGCAGCCAAGGGCCTCAGGACTCTGAAGCTTTCTTT.

The chain employs TRBV28 and TRBJ2-7; 7 nucleotides line up with TRBD2. Per the germline V gene, CDR1 is MDHEN and CDR2 is SYDVKM. Losses at the gene ends were 10 bases for V and 5 bases for J; bases not matched to a gene: 17. This CDR3 has 15 residues. For the CDR3, the DNA is TGTGCCATTCTTCAAGGGGCGGGGGTTCGCAACGAGCAGTACTTC. Translating it yields CAILQGAGVRNEQYF.

This chain links TRBV2 with TRBJ1-4; D gene unclear. V lost 4 bases, J lost 8 bases, and 11 bases lay in between. The CDR3 sequence is 13 residues long. Per the germline V gene, CDR1 is SNHLY and CDR2 is FYNNEI. CDR3 amino acids: CASSGGGLEKLFF. CDR3 coding DNA: TGTGCCAGCAGTGGGGGAGGGCTCGAAAAACTGTTTTTT. Combining the CDR3 with reference TRBV2 and TRBJ1-4 gives the whole variable domain EPEVTQTPSHQVTQMGQEVILRCVPISNHLYFYWYRQILGQKVEFLVSFYNNEISEKSEIFDDQFSVERPDGSNFTLKIRSTKLEDSAMYFCASSGGGLEKLFFGSGTQLSVL.

Details on this clone: Mismatch with germline at one junction end may stem from a read error. J is TRBJ1-2 and V is TRBV7-9, with D maybe TRBD1 (6 bases). This CDR3 is 12 amino acids long. The germline V gene encodes CDR1 SEHNR and CDR2 FQNEAQ (reference sequence). For the CDR3, the DNA is TGTTCCAGCAGCCCCGGCCAGGGGAGCTACACCTTC. Amino acids: CSSSPGQGSYTF.

V gene TRBV5-1 combines with J gene TRBJ2-3, with 13 bases identical to TRBD2. There are 17 residues in the CDR3. V shed 2 bases, J shed 0 bases, and the junction held 3 bases outside the gene matches. The germline gives CDR1 SGHRS, CDR2 YFSETQ. CDR3 in DNA: TGCGCCAGCAGCTTCGGGACTAGCGGGACCAGCACAGATACGCAGTATTTT. Encoded protein: CASSFGTSGTSTDTQYF.

The chain carries TRBV15 and TRBJ2-1, with 15 positions matching TRBD2. CDR1 is LNHNV, CDR2 YYDKDF, per germline (reference sequence). J lost 4 bases, V lost 0 bases, and 7 bases had no gene match. This CDR3 contains 19 residues. The CDR3, as DNA: TGTGCCACCAGCAGAGATATCGGACTAGCGGGGGGGCCTTACAATGAGCAGTTCTTC. This encodes CATSRDIGLAGGPYNEQFF.

The chain uses TRBV7-2 and TRBJ2-2; D is perhaps TRBD2 (5 bases). Germline lookup yields CDR1 SGHTA and CDR2 FQGNSA. The V end was cut by 5 bases, the J end by 6 bases, with 13 bases between. This CDR3 is built from 14 residues. This CDR3 is CASSPTGVAGELFF. In DNA, the CDR3 is TGTGCCAGCAGCCCAACCGGGGTAGCCGGGGAGCTGTTTTTT.

The V call is TRBV28, the J call TRBJ1-2; D perhaps matches TRBD1 (5 bases). The V end was cut by 5 bases, the J end by 2 bases, with 12 bases between. The CDR3 is 14 amino acids. The germline V gene has CDR1 MDHEN and CDR2 SYDVKM. The CDR3 is CASSLSRANYGYTF. The CDR3 DNA sequence: TGTGCCAGCAGTCTTAGCAGGGCGAACTATGGCTACACCTTC.